These T cell receptor beta chains were read from a single sample in a study of cytomegalovirus exposure and HLA in healthy donors. This table comes from immunoSEQ multiplex PCR, and its TCRdb copy is limited to in-frame clones, with some not included. The table has 180,000 or so clones, around four fifths seen once. What was sequenced was PBMCs. The receptors derive from a young man in good health and CMV-seronegative. The CDR3 runs from the conserved cysteine through the conserved F or W. D genes are given only for firm matches. A row's size may be missing; if present it is once, few, many or a size class.

clone size	D gene	V gene	J gene	CDR3 protein	CDR3 DNA
-	TRBD2	TRBV6-5	TRBJ2-1	CASSYPSAGDYNEQFF	TGTGCCAGCAGTTACCCCTCCGCGGGGGACTACAATGAGCAGTTCTTC
-	TRBD2	TRBV7-2	TRBJ2-2	CASSLAGGRVSGELFF	TGTGCCAGCAGCTTAGCGGGCGGGAGAGTGTCCGGGGAGCTGTTTTTT
few	-	TRBV6-1	TRBJ1-6	CASSVRGLSYSPLHF	TGTGCCAGCAGTGTCAGGGGCCTCAGTTATTCACCCCTCCACTTT
-	-	TRBV25-1	TRBJ1-2	CASSDTGKTNYGYTF	TGTGCCAGCAGTGATACCGGGAAGACTAACTATGGCTACACCTTC
-	TRBD1	TRBV2	TRBJ2-7	CASSDSQGTSSYEQYF	TGTGCCAGCAGTGATTCACAGGGGACCAGCTCCTACGAGCAGTACTTC
-	-	TRBV6-1	TRBJ1-1	CASSGFLWTTTEAFF	TGTGCCAGCAGTGGATTCCTCTGGACTACAACTGAAGCTTTCTTT
-	TRBD1	TRBV6-5	TRBJ2-7	CASRLQAGTGGEQYF	TGTGCCAGCAGACTTCAAGCCGGGACAGGGGGCGAGCAGTACTTC
-	-	TRBV4-3	TRBJ2-3	CASSQGAGRTDTQYF	TGCGCCAGCAGCCAAGGGGCAGGGAGGACAGATACGCAGTATTTT
-	TRBD2	TRBV2	TRBJ2-7	CASSVTLWTSAYEQYF	TGTGCCAGCAGTGTCACCCTGTGGACTAGCGCTTACGAGCAGTACTTC
-	TRBD2	TRBV4-3	TRBJ2-1	CASSQDLREGYNEQFF	TGCGCCAGCAGCCAAGATCTGCGGGAGGGGTACAATGAGCAGTTCTTC
-	-	TRBV19	TRBJ2-2	CASTPQVGGELFF	TGTGCCAGTACCCCTCAGGTTGGCGGGGAGCTGTTTTTT
-	-	TRBV2	TRBJ1-2	CASSVQGSWGYTF	TGTGCCAGCAGTGTGCAGGGATCTTGGGGCTACACCTTC
-	-	TRBV7-8	TRBJ2-7	CASSPHEEGTYSPWNEQYF	TGTGCCAGCAGCCCCCATGAAGAGGGAACCTATTCCCCTTGGAACGAGCAGTACTTC
-	-	TRBV7-2	TRBJ1-4	CASSAYQGGGEKLFF	TGTGCCAGCAGCGCTTACCAGGGCGGGGGCGAAAAACTGTTTTTT
-	TRBD1	TRBV27	TRBJ2-3	CASSLSGQGLSTDTQYF	TGTGCCAGCAGTTTATCGGGACAGGGACTTAGCACAGATACGCAGTATTTT
-	-	TRBV6-6	TRBJ2-5	CASSYSQTGETQYF	TGTGCCAGCAGTTACTCGCAAACAGGGGAGACCCAGTACTTC
-	-	TRBV5-1	TRBJ2-7	CASSLALQGSSYEQYF	TGCGCCAGCAGCCTGGCCTTACAGGGATCCTCCTACGAGCAGTACTTC
few	-	TRBV7-9	TRBJ1-1	CASSQGVVRNTEAFF	TGTGCCAGCAGCCAAGGGGTAGTAAGGAACACTGAAGCTTTCTTT
-	TRBD1	TRBV4-2	TRBJ1-2	CASSQIGTGISDGYTF	TGTGCCAGCAGCCAAATTGGGACAGGGATATCTGATGGCTACACCTTC
-	TRBD2	TRBV18	TRBJ2-1	CASSPSGGPTEQFF	TGTGCCAGCTCACCTAGCGGGGGACCTACTGAGCAGTTCTTC
-	-	TRBV11-3	TRBJ2-5	CASSPDDGQETQYF	TGTGCCAGCAGCCCCGACGACGGGCAAGAGACCCAGTACTTC
-	TRBD1	TRBV5-1	TRBJ2-7	CASRYGTDTRTGEQYF	TGCGCCAGCAGATACGGGACAGATACTAGAACCGGCGAGCAGTACTTC
-	-	TRBV7-9	TRBJ2-3	CASSFGGAGSTDTQYF	TGTGCCAGCAGCTTCGGAGGGGCGGGCAGCACAGATACGCAGTATTTT
once	TRBD1	TRBV5-8	TRBJ2-5	CASRKRQGALETQYF	TGTGCCAGCAGAAAAAGACAGGGGGCCTTGGAGACCCAGTACTTC
-	-	TRBV6-1	TRBJ2-7	CASSELQGGRGTEQYF	TGTGCCAGCAGTGAATTACAGGGTGGCCGTGGTACCGAGCAGTACTTC
-	-	TRBV7-9	TRBJ2-1	CASSLARAGGIGYNEQFF	TGTGCCAGCAGCTTAGCGAGAGCAGGTGGTATTGGCTACAATGAGCAGTTCTTC
-	-	TRBV2	TRBJ1-1	CASIFRGNTEAFF	TGTGCCAGCATTTTCAGAGGAAACACTGAAGCTTTCTTT
few	TRBD1	TRBV7-6	TRBJ2-2	CASREGTANTGELFF	TGTGCCAGCAGAGAAGGGACAGCGAACACCGGGGAGCTGTTTTTT
-	-	TRBV7-9	TRBJ2-2	CASSSPAGANTGELFF	TGTGCCAGCAGCTCGCCAGCGGGTGCGAACACCGGGGAGCTGTTTTTT
-	-	TRBV25-1	TRBJ1-2	CATRARGGYTF	TGTGCCACCAGAGCCCGAGGGGGCTACACCTTC
-	TRBD1	TRBV19	TRBJ2-7	CASKKTGGEQYF	TGTGCCAGTAAGAAAACAGGGGGCGAGCAGTACTTC
-	-	TRBV19	TRBJ2-3	CASSTGSLALGTDTQYF	TGTGCCAGTAGTACGGGATCTCTAGCGTTGGGCACAGATACGCAGTATTTT
-	-	TRBV28	TRBJ2-5	CASSLSQDNSGETQYF	TGTGCCAGCAGTTTATCTCAGGATAACTCGGGGGAGACCCAGTACTTC
-	-	TRBV28	TRBJ2-7	CASSLGRVSAEQYF	TGTGCCAGCAGTTTAGGGCGGGTCAGTGCCGAGCAGTACTTC
-	TRBD1	TRBV6-6	TRBJ1-1	CASSSLQGGTEAFF	TGTGCCAGCAGTTCGCTACAGGGGGGCACTGAAGCTTTCTTT
-	-	TRBV6-1	TRBJ1-1	CAGGRWSTEAFF	TGTGCCGGCGGGAGGTGGAGCACTGAAGCTTTCTTT
-	-	TRBV19	TRBJ1-4	CASSDRRPNEKLFF	TGTGCCAGTTCAGACAGGAGACCTAATGAAAAACTGTTTTTT
-	TRBD1	TRBV7-9	TRBJ1-2	CASSTGTGPSYTF	TGTGCCAGCAGCACCGGGACAGGGCCTAGCTACACCTTC
-	TRBD2	TRBV30	TRBJ2-5	CAWRAPGTSGSRPYF	TGTGCCTGGAGGGCCCCGGGGACTAGCGGGAGTAGGCCGTACTTC
-	TRBD2	TRBV18	TRBJ2-7	CASSPGTGRETQYF	TGTGCCAGCTCACCCGGAACCGGGAGGGAAACGCAGTACTTC
-	TRBD1	TRBV30	TRBJ2-7	CAWSTGTGGYEQYF	TGTGCCTGGAGTACCGGGACAGGCGGCTACGAGCAGTACTTC
-	-	TRBV6-6	TRBJ1-5	CASAPGNSNQPQHF	TGTGCCAGCGCACCGGGAAATAGCAATCAGCCCCAGCATTTT
-	TRBD2	TRBV7-9	TRBJ2-5	CASSADLTGGKWETQYF	TGTGCCAGCAGCGCGGACCTCACCGGGGGGAAATGGGAGACCCAGTACTTC
-	TRBD2	TRBV4-2	TRBJ2-2	CASSQEGGLAGSGELFF	TGTGCCAGCAGCCAAGAGGGGGGACTAGCGGGTTCCGGGGAGCTGTTTTTT
-	-	TRBV5-1	TRBJ2-3	CASSPRRYQSGVLTDTQYF	TGCGCCAGCAGCCCGCGCCGTTATCAGTCGGGAGTGCTCACAGATACGCAGTATTTT
-	TRBD2	TRBV5-6	TRBJ2-3	CASSLASGSLSDTQYF	TGTGCCAGCAGCTTGGCTAGCGGGAGTCTCTCAGATACGCAGTATTTT
-	-	TRBV4-1	TRBJ1-1	CASSQGETGTEAFF	TGCGCCAGCAGCCAAGGGGAGACAGGCACTGAAGCTTTCTTT
-	TRBD2	TRBV12-5	TRBJ2-1	CASGLGLAGKYDEQFF	TGTGCTAGTGGTTTGGGGCTAGCGGGGAAATACGATGAGCAGTTCTTC
once	TRBD2	TRBV2	TRBJ2-5	CASSRLAGQETQYF	TGTGCCAGCAGTCGGCTAGCGGGGCAAGAGACCCAGTACTTC
-	-	TRBV7-9	TRBJ2-6	CASSPLGSSGANVLTF	TGTGCCAGCAGCCCCCTAGGGAGCTCTGGGGCCAACGTCCTGACTTTC
-	TRBD1	TRBV28	TRBJ2-7	CASSPPDRGWNYEQYF	TGTGCCAGCAGCCCCCCCGACAGGGGATGGAACTACGAGCAGTACTTC
few	TRBD2	TRBV4-1	TRBJ2-7	CASSQQTSGSYEQYF	TGCGCCAGCAGCCAACAGACTAGCGGTTCCTACGAGCAGTACTTC
few	-	TRBV21-1	TRBJ2-7	CASSILRQHPSYEQYF	TGTGCCAGCAGCATACTGAGACAACATCCCTCCTACGAGCAGTACTTC
few	-	TRBV7-2	TRBJ2-7	CASSLNSPHEQYF	TGTGCCAGCAGCTTGAATAGCCCGCACGAGCAGTACTTC
few	-	TRBV12-5	TRBJ1-1	CASQGFPTEAFF	TGTGCTAGTCAGGGATTCCCCACTGAAGCTTTCTTT
few	-	TRBV6-5	TRBJ1-5	CASRSGDQPQHF	TGTGCCAGCAGGTCAGGGGATCAGCCCCAGCATTTT
-	TRBD2	TRBV7-9	TRBJ2-7	CASSSLHWTSGGHEQYF	TGTGCCAGCAGCTCCCTCCACTGGACTAGCGGGGGGCACGAGCAGTACTTC
-	-	TRBV5-6	TRBJ2-1	CASSLLLSEQFF	TGTGCCAGCAGCTTGTTACTATCTGAGCAGTTCTTC
-	-	TRBV7-6	TRBJ2-3	CASVGGAGTDTQYF	TGTGCCAGCGTGGGCGGGGCGGGCACAGATACGCAGTATTTT
-	-	TRBV5-6	TRBJ1-1	CASSLVGAVMNTEAFF	TGTGCCAGCAGCCTAGTAGGTGCGGTAATGAACACTGAAGCTTTCTTT